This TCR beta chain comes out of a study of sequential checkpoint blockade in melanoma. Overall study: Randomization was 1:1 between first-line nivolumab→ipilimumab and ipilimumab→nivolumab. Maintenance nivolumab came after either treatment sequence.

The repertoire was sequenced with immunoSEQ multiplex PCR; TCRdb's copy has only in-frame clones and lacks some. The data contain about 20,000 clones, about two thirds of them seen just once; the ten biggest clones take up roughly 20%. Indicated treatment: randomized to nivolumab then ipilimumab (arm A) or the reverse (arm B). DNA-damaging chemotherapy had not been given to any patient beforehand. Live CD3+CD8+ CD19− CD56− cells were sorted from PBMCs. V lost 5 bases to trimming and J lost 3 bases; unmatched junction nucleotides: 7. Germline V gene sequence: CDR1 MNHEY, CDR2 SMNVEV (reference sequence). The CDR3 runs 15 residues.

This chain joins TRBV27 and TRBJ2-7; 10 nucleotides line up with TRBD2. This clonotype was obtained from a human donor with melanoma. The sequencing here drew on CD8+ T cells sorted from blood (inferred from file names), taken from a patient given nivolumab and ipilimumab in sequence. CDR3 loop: CASSPRASGSYEQYF. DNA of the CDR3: TGTGCCAGCAGTCCTCGGGCTAGCGGGAGCTACGAGCAGTACTTC.